This T cell receptor beta chain is from a study of beta chain features in type 1 diabetes. This clone occurred a few times. Its antigen is not identified. V gave up 7 bases and J gave up 5 bases; unmatched junction bases: 5. CDR1 is SQVTM, CDR2 ANQGSEA, per germline. This CDR3 has 13 residues. Findings and limits, study-wide: Significant though moderate, a shortening of TCRB CDR3s appeared in all four CD4+ subsets of Type 1 diabetes patients. Naive, central memory and Treg TCRB repertoires seemed to resemble each other more closely in patients than they did in healthy donors.

One heparinised blood draw averaging roughly 100 mL was given by each donor. Naive, central memory, regulatory and stem cell-like memory cells within the CD4+ compartment were sorted using CD45RO/CCR7/CD25/CD127/CD95/CD27. The authors reverse transcribed all of the isolated RNA, so sequencing captured expressed TCRB transcripts. Clones were read by immunoSEQ multiplex PCR, and TCRdb kept only the in-frame ones, dropping some. The sample gives roughly 260,000 clones, roughly 11% of which show up once; 0.017% is in the top ten. The sequence derives from a man aged 25-40 years with type 1 diabetes. The gene calls are TRBV29-1 and TRBJ2-5, with 12 bases matching TRBD2. The sample was naive CD4+ T cells from blood. CDR3 sequence reads: CSALAGGGETQYF. CDR3 sequence (DNA): TGCAGCGCACTAGCGGGGGGTGGGGAGACCCAGTACTTC.